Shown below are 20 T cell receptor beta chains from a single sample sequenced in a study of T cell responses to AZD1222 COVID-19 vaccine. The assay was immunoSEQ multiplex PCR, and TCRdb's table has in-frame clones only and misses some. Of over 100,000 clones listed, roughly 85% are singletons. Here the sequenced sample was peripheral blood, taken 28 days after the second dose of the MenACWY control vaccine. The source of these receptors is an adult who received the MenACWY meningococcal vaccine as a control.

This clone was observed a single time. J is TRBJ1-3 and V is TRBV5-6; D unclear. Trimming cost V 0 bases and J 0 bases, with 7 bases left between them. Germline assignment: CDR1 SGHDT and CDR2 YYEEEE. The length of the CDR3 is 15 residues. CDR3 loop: CASSLVHNSGNTIYF. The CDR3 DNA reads TGTGCCAGCAGCTTGGTACACAACTCTGGAAACACCATATATTTT.

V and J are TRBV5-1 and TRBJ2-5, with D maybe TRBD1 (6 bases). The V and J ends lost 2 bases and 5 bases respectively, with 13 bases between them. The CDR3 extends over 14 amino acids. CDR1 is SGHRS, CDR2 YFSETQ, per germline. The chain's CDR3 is CASSLQGGQETQYF. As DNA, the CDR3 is TGCGCCAGCAGCTTACAGGGTGGGCAGGAGACCCAGTACTTC. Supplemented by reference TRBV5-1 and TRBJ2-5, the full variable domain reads KAGVTQTPRYLIKTRGQQVTLSCSPISGHRSVSWYQQTPGQGLQFLFEYFSETQRNKGNFPGRFSGRQFSNSRSEMNVSTLELGDSALYLCASSLQGGQETQYFGPGTRLLVL.

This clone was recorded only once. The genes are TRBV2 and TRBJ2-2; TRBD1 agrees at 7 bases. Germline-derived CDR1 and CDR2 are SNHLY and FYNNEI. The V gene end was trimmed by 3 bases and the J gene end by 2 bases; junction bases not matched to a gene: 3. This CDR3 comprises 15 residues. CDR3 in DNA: TGTGCCAGCAGTGATCAGGGGGAAAACACCGGGGAGCTGTTTTTT. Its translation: CASSDQGENTGELFF.

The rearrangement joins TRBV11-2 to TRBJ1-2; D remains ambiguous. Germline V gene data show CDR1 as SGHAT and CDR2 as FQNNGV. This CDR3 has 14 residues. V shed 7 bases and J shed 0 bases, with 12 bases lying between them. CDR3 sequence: CASKDGLANYGYTF. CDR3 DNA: TGTGCCAGCAAGGATGGCCTAGCTAACTATGGCTACACCTTC.

The CDR3: CASSQEAGNQPQHF. The CDR3 DNA follows: TGTGCCAGCAGCCAAGAGGCGGGGAATCAGCCCCAGCATTTT. The chain links TRBV4-2 to TRBJ1-5; D remains unclear. Trimming shortened V by 0 bases and J by 4 bases, and 7 bases separated the two germline ends. This CDR3 spans 14 amino acids. Per germline, CDR1 LGHNA and CDR2 YNFKEQ.

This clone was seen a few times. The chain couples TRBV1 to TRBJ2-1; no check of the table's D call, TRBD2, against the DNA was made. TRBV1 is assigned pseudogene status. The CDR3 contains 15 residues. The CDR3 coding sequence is TGCACCAGCAGCCAACTAGCGGGAGACTACAATGAGCAGTTCTTC. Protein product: CTSSQLAGDYNEQFF.

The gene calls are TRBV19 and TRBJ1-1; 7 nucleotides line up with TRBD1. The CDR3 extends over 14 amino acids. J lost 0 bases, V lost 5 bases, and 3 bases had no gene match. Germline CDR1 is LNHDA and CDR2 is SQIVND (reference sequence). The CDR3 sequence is CASSWTGLNTEAFF. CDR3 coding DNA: TGTGCCAGTAGTTGGACAGGTTTGAACACTGAAGCTTTCTTT.

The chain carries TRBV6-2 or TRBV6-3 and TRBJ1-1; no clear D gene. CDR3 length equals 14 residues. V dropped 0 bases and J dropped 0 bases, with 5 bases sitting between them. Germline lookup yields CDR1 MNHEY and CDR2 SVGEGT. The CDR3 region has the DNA TGTGCCAGCAGTTACTCGACCGTGAACACTGAAGCTTTCTTT. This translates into CASSYSTVNTEAFF.

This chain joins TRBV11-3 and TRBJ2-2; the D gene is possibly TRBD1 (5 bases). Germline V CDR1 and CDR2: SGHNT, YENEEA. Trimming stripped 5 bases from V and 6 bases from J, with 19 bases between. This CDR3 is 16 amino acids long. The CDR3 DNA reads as TGTGCCAGCAGCCTTAGGGCAGGGCCCTCCGCCGGGGAGCTGTTTTTT. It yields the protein CASSLRAGPSAGELFF.

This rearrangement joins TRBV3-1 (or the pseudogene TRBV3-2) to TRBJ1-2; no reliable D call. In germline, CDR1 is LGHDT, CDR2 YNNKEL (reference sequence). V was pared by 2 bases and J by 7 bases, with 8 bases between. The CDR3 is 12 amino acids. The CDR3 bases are TGTGCCAGCAGCCAATATTCAGGTGGCTACACCTTC. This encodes CASSQYSGGYTF.

The CDR3 DNA reads as TGTGCCAGCAGCGCCGGTTGGGCAGGGGAGGTTGGTGAGCAGTTCTTC. Its translation is CASSAGWAGEVGEQFF. The J gene is TRBJ2-1, the V gene TRBV9; either TRBD1 or TRBD2 may supply D (6 bases each). Germline V gives CDR1 SGDLS, CDR2 YYNGEE. The CDR3 runs to 16 residues. The V and J ends lost 3 bases and 9 bases respectively, with 22 bases between them.

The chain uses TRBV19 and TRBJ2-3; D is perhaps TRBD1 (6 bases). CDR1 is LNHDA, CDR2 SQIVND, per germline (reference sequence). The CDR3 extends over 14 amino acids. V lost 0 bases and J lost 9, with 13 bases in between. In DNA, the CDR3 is TGTGCCAGTAGTATAGATCGTACAGGGTCGACGCAGTATTTT. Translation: CASSIDRTGSTQYF.

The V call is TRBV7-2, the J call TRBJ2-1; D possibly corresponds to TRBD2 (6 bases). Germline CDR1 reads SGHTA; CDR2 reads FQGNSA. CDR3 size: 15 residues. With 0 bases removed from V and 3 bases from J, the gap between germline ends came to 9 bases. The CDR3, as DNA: TGTGCCAGCAGCTTAGCGTACGGGAGCTACAATGAGCAGTTCTTC. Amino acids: CASSLAYGSYNEQFF.

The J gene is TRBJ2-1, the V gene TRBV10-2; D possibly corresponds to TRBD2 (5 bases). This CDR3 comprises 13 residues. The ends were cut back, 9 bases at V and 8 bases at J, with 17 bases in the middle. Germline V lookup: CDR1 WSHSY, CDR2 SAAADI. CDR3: CARAGSLGDEQFF. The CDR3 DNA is TGCGCCAGGGCTGGGTCACTCGGGGATGAGCAGTTCTTC.

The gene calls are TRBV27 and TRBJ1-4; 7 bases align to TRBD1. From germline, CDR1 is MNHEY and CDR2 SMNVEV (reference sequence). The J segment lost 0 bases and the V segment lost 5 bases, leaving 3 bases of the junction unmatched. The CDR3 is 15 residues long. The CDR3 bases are TGTGCCAGCAGTGCCGGGACAGCAACTAATGAAAAACTGTTTTTT. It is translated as CASSAGTATNEKLFF.

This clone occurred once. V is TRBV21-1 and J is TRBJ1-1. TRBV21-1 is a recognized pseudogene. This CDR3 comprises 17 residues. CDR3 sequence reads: CASSLRGEGSQDTEAFF. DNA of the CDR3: TGTGCCAGCAGCTTAAGGGGGGAGGGGAGTCAGGACACTGAAGCTTTCTTT.

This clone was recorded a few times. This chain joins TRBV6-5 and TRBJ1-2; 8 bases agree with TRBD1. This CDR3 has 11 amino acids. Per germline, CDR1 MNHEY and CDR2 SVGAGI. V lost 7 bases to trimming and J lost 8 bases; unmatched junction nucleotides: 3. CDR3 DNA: TGTGCCAGCATCGGGACAGGAGGCTACACCTTC. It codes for CASIGTGGYTF.

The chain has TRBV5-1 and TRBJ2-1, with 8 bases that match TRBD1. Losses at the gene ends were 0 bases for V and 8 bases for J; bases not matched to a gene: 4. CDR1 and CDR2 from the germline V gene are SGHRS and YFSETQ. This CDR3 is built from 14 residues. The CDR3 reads CASSLGTGYDEQFF. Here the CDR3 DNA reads TGCGCCAGCAGCTTGGGGACAGGGTACGATGAGCAGTTCTTC.

The CDR3 bases are TGTGCCAGTAGTATTACACAGGGTCGGATAAATCAGCCCCAGCATTTT. As protein: CASSITQGRINQPQHF. The chain carries TRBV19 and TRBJ1-5; maybe TRBD1 (6 bases). The CDR3 has 16 residues. Germline V gives CDR1 LNHDA, CDR2 SQIVND (reference sequence). Trimming pared 3 bases from V and 4 bases from J, leaving 16 bases between.

The CDR3 DNA follows: TGTGCCACCAGTGATTTCGAGGGGGAAACATACAATGAGCAGTTCTTC. This sequence encodes CATSDFEGETYNEQFF. The rearrangement joins TRBV24-1 to TRBJ2-1, with D possibly matching TRBD1 (6 bases). The V end lost 1 base, the J end lost 4 bases, and 13 bases lay between the germline ends. There are 16 residues in the CDR3. In germline, CDR1 is KGHDR, CDR2 SFDVKD.